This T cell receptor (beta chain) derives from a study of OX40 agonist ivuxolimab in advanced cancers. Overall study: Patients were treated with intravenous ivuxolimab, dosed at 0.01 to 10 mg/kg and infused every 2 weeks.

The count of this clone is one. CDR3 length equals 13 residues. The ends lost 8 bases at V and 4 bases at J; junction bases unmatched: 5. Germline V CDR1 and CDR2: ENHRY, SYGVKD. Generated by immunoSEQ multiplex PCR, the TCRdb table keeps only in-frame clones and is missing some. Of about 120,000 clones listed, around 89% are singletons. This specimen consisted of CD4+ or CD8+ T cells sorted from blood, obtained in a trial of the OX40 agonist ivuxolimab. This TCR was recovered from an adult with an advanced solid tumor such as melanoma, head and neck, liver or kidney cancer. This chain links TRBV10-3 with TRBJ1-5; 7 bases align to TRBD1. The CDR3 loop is CAISGQENQPQHF. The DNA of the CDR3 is TGTGCCATCTCCGGACAGGAAAATCAGCCCCAGCATTTT.